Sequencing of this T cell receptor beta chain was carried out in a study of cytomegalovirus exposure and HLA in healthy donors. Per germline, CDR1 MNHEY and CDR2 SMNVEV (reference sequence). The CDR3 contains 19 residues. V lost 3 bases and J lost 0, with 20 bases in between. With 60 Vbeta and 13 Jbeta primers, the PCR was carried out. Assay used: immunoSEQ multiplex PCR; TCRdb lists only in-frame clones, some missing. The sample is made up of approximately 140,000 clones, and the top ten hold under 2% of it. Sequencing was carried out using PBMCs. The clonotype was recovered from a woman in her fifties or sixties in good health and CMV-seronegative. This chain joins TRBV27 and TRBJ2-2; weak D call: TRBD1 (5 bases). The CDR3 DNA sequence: TGTGCCAGCAGTTTTAGGAAGAGGCCAGGACAAGCGAACACCGGGGAGCTGTTTTTT. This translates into CASSFRKRPGQANTGELFF.